This T cell receptor (beta chain) was documented in a study of T cells in Graves' hyperthyroidism and ophthalmopathy. The study, taken as a whole, reports: In blood, most of the thyroid clonotypes expanded above 0.001 were also present.

It was around 10 ml of fresh peripheral blood that supplied the PBMCs. V dropped 4 bases and J dropped 3; count of bases not matched to a gene: 5. CDR1 and CDR2 from the germline V gene are SEHNR and FQNEAQ (reference sequence). The length of the CDR3 is 15 residues. This clonotype was seen ten or more times. The antigen remains undetermined. RNA transcripts served as the template for amplifying TCR beta CDR3 regions. During a first-round RT-PCR of the TCR CDR3, the HTBI primer set was used. MiXCR, applied by TCRdb to the multiplex PCR reads, yields one record per CDR3 protein. Among about 99,000 distinct CDR3 sequences, over 45% were seen once, and the ten largest hold about 25%.

The sequence was collected from a man aged 35-49 years with Graves' hyperthyroidism. The chain joins TRBV7-9 to TRBJ1-4; 7 bases map to TRBD1. Sequencing input: blood. The CDR3 sequence is CASSSDGTANEKLFF. CDR3 in DNA: TGTGCCAGCAGCTCCGACGGGACAGCTAATGAAAAACTGTTTTTT.